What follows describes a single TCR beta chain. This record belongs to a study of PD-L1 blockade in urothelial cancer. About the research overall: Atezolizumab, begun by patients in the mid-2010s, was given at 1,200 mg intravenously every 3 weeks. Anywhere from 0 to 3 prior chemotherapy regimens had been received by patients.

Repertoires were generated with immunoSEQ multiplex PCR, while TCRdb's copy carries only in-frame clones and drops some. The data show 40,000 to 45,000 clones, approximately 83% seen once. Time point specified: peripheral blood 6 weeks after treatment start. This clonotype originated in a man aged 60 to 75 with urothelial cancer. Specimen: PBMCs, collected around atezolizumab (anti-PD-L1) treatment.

The CDR3 sequence: CASSVEGLQETQYF. CDR3 in DNA: TGTGCCAGCAGCGTAGAGGGACTACAAGAGACCCAGTACTTC. This sequence joins TRBV9 and TRBJ2-5; 7 positions agree with TRBD2. The CDR3 covers 14 residues. J lost 2 bases, V lost 0 bases, and 1 base had no gene match. Germline V lookup: CDR1 SGDLS, CDR2 YYNGEE.